Presented here are 29 T cell receptor beta chains from one specimen sequenced in a study of cytomegalovirus exposure and HLA in healthy donors. PCR was performed using 60 Vbeta and 13 Jbeta primers. Some clones are missing from TCRdb's copy, which holds only in-frame ones; the method was immunoSEQ multiplex PCR. The data hold 200,000 or so clones, with roughly four fifths observed a single time. Sequenced material: PBMCs. Receptor source: a woman aged 18-30 years in good health and CMV-seropositive.

The chain combines TRBV4-1 with TRBJ1-1; D possibly corresponds to TRBD1 (6 bases). This CDR3 has 13 residues. V was shortened by 2 bases and J by 6 bases, with 10 bases between the two germline ends. The germline CDR1 and CDR2 sequences are MGHRA and YSYEKL. CDR3 residues: CASSQLRQAEAFF. DNA for the CDR3: TGCGCCAGCAGCCAACTAAGACAGGCTGAAGCTTTCTTT.

The chain is built from TRBV7-9 and TRBJ2-5; no firm D call. From germline, CDR1 is SEHNR and CDR2 FQNEAQ (reference sequence). Trimming left V 1 base short and J 6 bases short, with 15 bases between. The CDR3 consists of 15 residues. CDR3 amino acids: CASSLVGGSMKTQYF. CDR3 DNA: TGTGCCAGCAGCTTAGTTGGCGGTAGCATGAAGACCCAGTACTTC.

The rearrangement joins TRBV6-5 to TRBJ1-6; D is possibly TRBD1 (5 bases). CDR1 and CDR2 from the germline V gene are MNHEY and SVGAGI. V lost 0 bases and J lost 10, with 7 bases in between. The CDR3 extends over 13 amino acids. CDR3 loop: CASSYSTGSPLHF. CDR3 bases: TGTGCCAGCAGTTACTCTACAGGATCACCCCTCCACTTT.

V gene TRBV7-6 combines with J gene TRBJ2-1; 8 nucleotides match TRBD2. V was clipped by 2 bases and J by 8 bases; unmatched bases: 11. The CDR3 extends over 16 amino acids. Germline CDR1 is SGHVS and CDR2 is FNYEAQ. DNA of the CDR3: TGTGCCAGCAGCTTACCCCTTAGCGGGAAGAAACATGAGCAGTTCTTC. Protein sequence: CASSLPLSGKKHEQFF.

This sequence joins TRBV7-9 and TRBJ2-1; D not resolved. Germline V CDR1 and CDR2: SEHNR, FQNEAQ (reference sequence). V was trimmed by 7 bases and J by 9 bases, leaving 13 bases between them. The CDR3 totals 12 residues. DNA of the CDR3: TGTGCCAGCACCCGTGGGTGGGCTGAGCAGTTCTTC. The encoded protein is CASTRGWAEQFF.

J is TRBJ2-3 and V is TRBV6-5, with TRBD2 as a possible D gene (6 bases). This CDR3 has 13 residues. Deletions cut 6 bases from V and 7 bases from J, with 14 bases between. Germline V CDR1 and CDR2: MNHEY, SVGAGI. This CDR3 reads CASRTLGGNTQYF. In DNA, the CDR3 is TGTGCCAGCAGAACCCTCGGGGGAAATACGCAGTATTTT.

The rearrangement links TRBV10-1 to TRBJ2-7; D perhaps matches TRBD2 (6 bases). V lost 5 bases, J lost 2 bases, and 16 bases lay in between. Germline lookup yields CDR1 WNHNN and CDR2 SYGVQD (reference sequence). CDR3 length equals 15 residues. CDR3 region: CASSPGGSSAYEQYF. The DNA for the CDR3 is TGCGCCAGCAGTCCTGGGGGGTCTTCCGCCTACGAGCAGTACTTC.

The chain recombines TRBV2 with TRBJ2-5; D possibly corresponds to TRBD1 (5 bases). The CDR3 is 13 amino acids. The germline gives CDR1 SNHLY, CDR2 FYNNEI. The V and J ends lost 5 bases and 1 base respectively, with 8 bases between them. The CDR3 protein is CASSRQPQETQYF. DNA for the CDR3: TGTGCCAGCAGTAGACAGCCCCAAGAGACCCAGTACTTC.

J is TRBJ1-5 and V is TRBV27; D not resolved. The CDR3 consists of 13 residues. Germline V gives CDR1 MNHEY, CDR2 SMNVEV (reference sequence). V lost 3 bases and J 6 bases, leaving 9 bases between the germline ends. CDR3 sequence reads: CASSLLTGQPQHF. CDR3 nucleotide sequence: TGTGCCAGCAGTTTGCTCACCGGTCAGCCCCAGCATTTT.

Notes on this clone: A read error may account for a junction end that differs from germline. In the same sample, other DNA sequences code for this CDR3. V usage is TRBV7-3 and J usage is TRBJ2-3, with 10 bases matching TRBD1. Per the germline V gene, CDR1 is SGHTA and CDR2 is FQGTGA. This CDR3 has 15 residues. CDR3 region: CASSPIRDRGDTQYF. The CDR3 nucleotides are TGTGCCAGCAGCCCAATCCGGGACAGGGGAGATACGCAGTACTTT.

The V and J genes are TRBV9 and TRBJ1-1, with a tentative D call TRBD1 (6 bases). This CDR3 is 16 amino acids long. CDR1 is SGDLS and CDR2 is YYNGEE in the germline V gene. V dropped 4 bases and J dropped 9 bases, with 25 bases sitting between them. The DNA of the CDR3 is TGTGCCAGCAGCACCGCCCCGACACAGGGCGTTCTCCAAGCTTTCTTT. Protein: CASSTAPTQGVLQAFF. The full variable domain, in which reference TRBV9 and TRBJ1-1 provide the parts outside the CDR3, is DSGVTQTPKHLITATGQRVTLRCSPRSGDLSVYWYQQSLDQGLQFLIQYYNGEERAKGNILERFSAQQFPDLHSELNLSSLELGDSALYFCASSTAPTQGVLQAFFGQGTRLTVV.

This clone turned up a few times. This chain links TRBV6-1 with TRBJ1-1; weak D call: TRBD1 (6 bases). The V gene lost 6 bases and the J gene lost 5 bases, with 10 bases spanning the gap. The CDR3 extends over 12 amino acids. Per the germline V gene, CDR1 is MNHNS and CDR2 is SASEGT. CDR3 protein: CASRGGYTEAFF. The CDR3 bases are TGTGCCAGCAGAGGGGGATATACTGAAGCTTTCTTT.

The chain has TRBV9 and TRBJ2-3; possibly TRBD1 for D (6 bases). The V and J ends lost 2 bases and 6 bases respectively, with 16 bases between them. This CDR3 has 15 residues. The germline V gene has CDR1 SGDLS and CDR2 YYNGEE. CDR3 sequence reads: CASSVRGTGVDTQYF. DNA of the CDR3: TGTGCCAGCAGCGTTAGGGGGACCGGGGTGGATACGCAGTATTTT.

The J gene is TRBJ1-6, the V gene TRBV9; D unclear. Trimming took 1 base from V and 0 from J, leaving 8 bases between them. The V gene's germline CDR1 is SGDLS and CDR2 YYNGEE. The CDR3 covers 16 residues. DNA for the CDR3: TGTGCCAGCAGCGTAAGCGGCCACTCCTATAATTCACCCCTCCACTTT. It codes for CASSVSGHSYNSPLHF.

The chain joins TRBV28 to TRBJ1-2; TRBD1 is a possible D gene (6 bases). V was shortened by 6 bases and J by 5 bases, with 16 bases between the two germline ends. This CDR3 region has 14 residues. Germline CDR1 and CDR2: MDHEN and SYDVKM. The DNA of the CDR3 is TGTGCCAGCAGAACAGGTCAGGGGCGTTATGGCTACACCTTC. It is translated as CASRTGQGRYGYTF.

V usage is TRBV5-5 and J usage is TRBJ2-1; 10 positions match TRBD1. The germline V gene encodes CDR1 SGHKS and CDR2 YYEKEE (reference sequence). The V segment lost 2 bases and the J segment 6 bases; nucleotides outside the gene matches: 8. The CDR3 extends over 16 amino acids. The chain's CDR3 is CASSFRDRGLINEQFF. The DNA for the CDR3 is TGTGCCAGCAGCTTCCGGGACAGGGGCCTTATCAATGAGCAGTTCTTC.

J is TRBJ2-1 and V is TRBV30; TRBD2 matches at 8 bases. Germline V lookup: CDR1 GTSNPN, CDR2 SVGIG (reference sequence). The length of the CDR3 is 14 residues. The ends lost 2 bases at V and 5 bases at J; junction bases unmatched: 5. CDR3 region: CAWSQGTRDNEQFF. The CDR3 region has the DNA TGTGCCTGGAGTCAGGGGACTAGGGACAATGAGCAGTTCTTC.

Regarding this clone: This specimen includes other DNA sequences encoding the same CDR3. The J gene is TRBJ2-3, the V gene TRBV6-4; a weak D match, TRBD2 (6 bases). This CDR3 has 15 residues. Trimming shortened V by 3 bases and J by 3 bases, and 13 bases separated the two germline ends. CDR1 is MRHNA and CDR2 is SNTAGT in the germline V gene. In nucleotides, the CDR3 is TGTGCCAGCAGTGAAGGTAGCGGTGGGACAGATACGCAGTATTTT. The encoded protein is CASSEGSGGTDTQYF.

The chain recombines TRBV5-6 with TRBJ2-1, with no clear D. Germline CDR1 SGHDT, CDR2 YYEEEE. The CDR3 has 13 residues. V was trimmed by 5 bases and J by 9 bases, leaving 15 bases between them. CDR3 sequence (DNA): TGTGCCAGCAGTCGCCTAGTTTCCGGTGAGCAGTTCTTC. This translates into CASSRLVSGEQFF. The full variable domain, in which reference TRBV5-6 and TRBJ2-1 provide the parts outside the CDR3, is DAGVTQSPTHLIKTRGQQVTLRCSPKSGHDTVSWYQQALGQGPQFIFQYYEEEERQRGNFPDRFSGHQFPNYSSELNVNALLLGDSALYLCASSRLVSGEQFFGPGTRLTVL.

The rearrangement links TRBV7-9 to TRBJ1-1; no definite D call. The CDR3 contains 13 residues. Trimming took off 5 bases at V and 0 bases at J, with 7 bases between the two ends. The germline CDR1 and CDR2 sequences are SEHNR and FQNEAQ (reference sequence). The CDR3 spells CASSVRVNTEAFF. As DNA, the CDR3 is TGTGCCAGCAGCGTACGAGTGAACACTGAAGCTTTCTTT.

The rearrangement links TRBV29-1 to TRBJ2-5; possible D gene TRBD2, 6 bases. Germline values: CDR1 SQVTM, CDR2 ANQGSEA. The CDR3 has 13 amino acids. Trimming pared 8 bases from V and 7 bases from J, leaving 20 bases between. The CDR3 bases are TGCAGCTCCCAGGGTGGGGAGGATCGGACCCAGTACTTC. This gives the protein CSSQGGEDRTQYF.

In its sample, this clone was seen once. The DNA of the CDR3 is TGTGCCAGCAGCAAATTAGTAGGGAGCTCCTATAATTCACCCCTCCACTTT. Amino acids: CASSKLVGSSYNSPLHF. The rearrangement uses TRBV21-1 and TRBJ1-6. TRBV21-1 is given as a pseudogene. The CDR3 totals 17 residues.

This chain connects TRBV5-5 to TRBJ2-1; 8 bases align to TRBD2. J gave up 0 bases and V 3 bases, and 5 bases lay outside the gene matches. This CDR3 is 16 amino acids long. CDR1 and CDR2 from the germline V gene are SGHKS and YYEKEE (reference sequence). Here the CDR3 reads CASSSAGTSSYNEQFF. CDR3 coding DNA: TGTGCCAGCAGCTCCGCGGGGACTAGCTCCTACAATGAGCAGTTCTTC.

The chain joins TRBV7-6 to TRBJ1-1; the match to TRBD1 covers 7 bases. The germline CDR1 and CDR2 sequences are SGHVS and FNYEAQ. V gave up 5 bases and J gave up 0 bases; unmatched junction bases: 12. The CDR3 runs to 17 residues. The CDR3 is CASSTNSPGQMNTEAFF. In DNA, the CDR3 is TGTGCCAGCAGCACAAACTCTCCGGGACAGATGAACACTGAAGCTTTCTTT.

The rearrangement links TRBV11-3 to TRBJ2-1, with D tentatively TRBD2 (6 bases). V was cut by 5 bases and J by 7 bases, with 15 bases left in between. CDR1 SGHNT and CDR2 YENEEA come from the germline V gene. The CDR3 is made up of 14 amino acids. The CDR3 protein is CASSPELARNEQFF. The DNA of the CDR3 is TGTGCCAGCAGCCCAGAACTAGCACGGAATGAGCAGTTCTTC. Based on the CDR3 plus reference TRBV11-3 and TRBJ2-1, the full variable domain is EAGVVQSPRYKIIEKKQPVAFWCNPISGHNTLYWYLQNLGQGPELLIRYENEEAVDDSQLPKDRFSAERLKGVDSTLKIQPAELGDSAVYLCASSPELARNEQFFGPGTRLTVL.

V usage is TRBV30 and J usage is TRBJ1-2; D is undetermined. This CDR3 is built from 14 residues. From germline, CDR1 is GTSNPN and CDR2 SVGIG (reference sequence). Trimming stripped 2 bases from V and 8 bases from J, with 18 bases between. The CDR3 here is CAWSLNEPSAGYTF. The CDR3 nucleotides are TGTGCCTGGAGTCTTAACGAGCCGTCCGCGGGCTACACCTTC.

Of note for this clone: The same CDR3 also results from other DNA sequences found in this sample. The chain couples TRBV7-9 to TRBJ1-2; no definite D call. CDR3 size: 12 residues. Germline V gene sequence: CDR1 SEHNR, CDR2 FQNEAQ (reference sequence). V lost 3 bases and J 11 bases, leaving 13 bases between the germline ends. The DNA for the CDR3 is TGTGCCAGCAGCTTCGGTGAACCGGGGTACACCTTC. It translates to CASSFGEPGYTF.

The V and J genes are TRBV4-1 and TRBJ1-1, with a possible D match to TRBD1 (6 bases). Per the germline V gene, CDR1 is MGHRA and CDR2 is YSYEKL. The CDR3 runs to 15 residues. V was clipped by 4 bases and J by 5 bases, with 17 bases between them. The CDR3 DNA follows: TGCGCCAGCAGCCGGCCTCAGAACAGGGTGACTGAAGCTTTCTTT. This codes for CASSRPQNRVTEAFF.

The rearrangement links TRBV5-6 to TRBJ1-2; D not resolved. Germline CDR1 SGHDT, CDR2 YYEEEE. The CDR3 consists of 11 residues. The V end was cut by 7 bases, the J end by 8 bases, with 12 bases between. CDR3 coding DNA: TGTGCCAGCTCGAATCGAGCGGGCTACACCTTC. Translated, it gives CASSNRAGYTF.